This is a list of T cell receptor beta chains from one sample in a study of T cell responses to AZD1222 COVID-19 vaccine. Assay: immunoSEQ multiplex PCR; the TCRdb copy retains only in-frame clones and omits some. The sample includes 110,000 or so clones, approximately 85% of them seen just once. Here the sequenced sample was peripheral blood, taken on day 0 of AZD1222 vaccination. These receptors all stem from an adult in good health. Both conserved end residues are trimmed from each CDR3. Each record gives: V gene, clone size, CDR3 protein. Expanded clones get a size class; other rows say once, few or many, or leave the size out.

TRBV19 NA ASSIAGGVTDTQY
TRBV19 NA ASSITSGRTSGANVLT
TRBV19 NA ASSLDRGVEKLF
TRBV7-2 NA ASSPHQETQY
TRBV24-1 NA ATSRANYGYT
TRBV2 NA ASSDGGQSYNEQF
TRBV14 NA ASSQDLVMETQY
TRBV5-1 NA ASRAGVDTGELF
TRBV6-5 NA ASSGIRGTYTEAF
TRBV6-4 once ASSPRRTGASNTEAF
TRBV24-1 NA ATSDWTVDTDTQY
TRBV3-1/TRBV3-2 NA ASSLNRARPPNEQF
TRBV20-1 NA SASTLGTARANVLT
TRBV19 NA ASSIGTRRGYTGELF
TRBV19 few ASSMEGADYGYT
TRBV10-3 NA ASGRDDDSPLH
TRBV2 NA ASSETGASQETQY
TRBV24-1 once ATSDLGTSGTYEQY
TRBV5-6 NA ASSLFQGAYSNYGYT
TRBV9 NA ASSPTGETQY
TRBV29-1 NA SVDRPYEQY
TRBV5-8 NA ASTRTGTGNTEAF
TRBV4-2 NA ASSQGSDRAGEKLF
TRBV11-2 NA ASSFRQASSYEQY
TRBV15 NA ATSRDGKLF
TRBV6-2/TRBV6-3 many ASSLPNYYGYT
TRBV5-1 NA ASSLASGASGTLNEQF
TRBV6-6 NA ASSIRDVETQY
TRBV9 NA ASSVAGGGYT
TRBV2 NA ASSRTGARGDSPLH
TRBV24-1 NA ATSDPGSGGARGYT
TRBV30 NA AWMRASSYEQY
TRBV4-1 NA ASSYGTGVGYEQY
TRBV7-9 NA ASSFPVLNEKLF
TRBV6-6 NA ASSPSASSTDTQY
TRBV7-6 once ASSITSGRAYNEQF
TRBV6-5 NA ASSYGTVISPLH
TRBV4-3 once ASSQGTSGMVGELF
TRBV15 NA ATSFGQGGSQPQH
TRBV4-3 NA ASSQDSGPQGFGYT
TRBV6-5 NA ASSYDRETYNEQF
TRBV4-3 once ASSLGRPGDGYT